This TCR beta chain was recorded in a study of cytomegalovirus exposure and HLA in healthy donors. Whole-study findings and limits: In terms of immune exposure information, only CMV serostatus was available. In an earlier analysis, productive rearrangement rates for most beta V segments clustered near 87% or 30%. A later analysis showed HLA-associated TCR beta chains outstripping equally common others in clonal expansion.

With regard to this clone: Its antigen is currently unknown.

Germline CDR1 reads SGHTA; CDR2 reads FQGNSA. This CDR3 has 14 residues. V trimming: 3 bases; J trimming: 6 bases; junction bases outside the gene matches: 6. Use of 60 Vbeta and 13 Jbeta primers characterized the PCR. Repertoires were generated with immunoSEQ multiplex PCR, while TCRdb's copy carries only in-frame clones and drops some. The data show some 130,000 clones, almost 80% seen once. The sample taken for sequencing was PBMCs. This chain joins TRBV7-2 and TRBJ2-7; 9 positions agree with TRBD1. The sequence derives from a man younger than 35 in good health and CMV-seronegative. CDR3 in amino acids: CASSFGTGFGEQYF. The CDR3 DNA follows: TGTGCCAGCAGCTTCGGGACAGGGTTTGGCGAGCAGTACTTC.